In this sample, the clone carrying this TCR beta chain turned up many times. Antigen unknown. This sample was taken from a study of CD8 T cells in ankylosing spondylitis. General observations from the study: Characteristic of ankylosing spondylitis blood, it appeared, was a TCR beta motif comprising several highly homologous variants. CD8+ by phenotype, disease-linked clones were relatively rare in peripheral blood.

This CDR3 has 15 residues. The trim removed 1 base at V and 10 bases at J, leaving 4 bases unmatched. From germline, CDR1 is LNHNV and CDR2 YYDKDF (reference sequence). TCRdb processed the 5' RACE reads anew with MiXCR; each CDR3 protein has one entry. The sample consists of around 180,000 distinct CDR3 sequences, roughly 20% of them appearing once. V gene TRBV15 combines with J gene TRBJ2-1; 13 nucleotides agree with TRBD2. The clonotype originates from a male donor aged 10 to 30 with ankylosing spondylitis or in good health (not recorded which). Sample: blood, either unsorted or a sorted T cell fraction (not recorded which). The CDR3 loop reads CATSRGGTSGIEQFF. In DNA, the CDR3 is TGTGCCACCAGCAGAGGGGGGACTAGCGGGATCGAGCAGTTCTTC. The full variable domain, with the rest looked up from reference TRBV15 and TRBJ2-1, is DAMVIQNPRYQVTQFGKPVTLSCSQTLNHNVMYWYQQKSSQAPKLLFHYYDKDFNNEADTPDNFQSRRPNTSFCFLDIRSPGLGDTAMYLCATSRGGTSGIEQFFGPGTRLTVL.